The entry that follows covers one TCR beta chain sequence. Its target is unknown. Trimming stripped 7 bases from V and 2 bases from J, with 15 bases between. CDR3 length: 15 residues. The V gene's germline CDR1 is MNHEY and CDR2 SVGEGT. Some clones are missing from TCRdb's copy, which holds only in-frame ones; the method was immunoSEQ multiplex PCR. The top ten hold 1.5% of the sample, which has about 84,000 clones, 87% seen once. These data are taken from a study of T cell responses to AZD1222 COVID-19 vaccine. Study findings and constraints: Across spike, vaccine-associated CD4 TCRs were found, dominant at 160-218 and 743-854.

This material consisted of peripheral blood, taken on day 0 of AZD1222 vaccination. The TCR was taken from an adult in good health. The genes are TRBV6-2 or TRBV6-3 and TRBJ1-3; D may be TRBD1 (6 bases). CDR3 sequence reads: CASNPQGSAGNTIYF. CDR3 in DNA: TGTGCCAGCAACCCACAGGGATCGGCTGGAAACACCATATATTTT.